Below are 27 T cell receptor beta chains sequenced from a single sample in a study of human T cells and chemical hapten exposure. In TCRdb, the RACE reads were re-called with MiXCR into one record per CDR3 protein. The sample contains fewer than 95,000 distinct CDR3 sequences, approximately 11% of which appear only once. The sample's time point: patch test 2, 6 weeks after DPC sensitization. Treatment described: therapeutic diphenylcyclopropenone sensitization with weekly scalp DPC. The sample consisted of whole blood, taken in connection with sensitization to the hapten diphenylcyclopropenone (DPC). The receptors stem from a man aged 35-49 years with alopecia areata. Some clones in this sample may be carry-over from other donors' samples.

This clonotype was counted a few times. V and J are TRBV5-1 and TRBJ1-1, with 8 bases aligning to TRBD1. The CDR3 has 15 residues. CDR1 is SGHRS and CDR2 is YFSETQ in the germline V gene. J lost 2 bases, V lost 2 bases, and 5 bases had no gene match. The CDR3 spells CASSFQTGANTEAFF. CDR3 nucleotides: TGCGCCAGCAGCTTCCAGACAGGGGCAAACACTGAAGCTTTCTTT.

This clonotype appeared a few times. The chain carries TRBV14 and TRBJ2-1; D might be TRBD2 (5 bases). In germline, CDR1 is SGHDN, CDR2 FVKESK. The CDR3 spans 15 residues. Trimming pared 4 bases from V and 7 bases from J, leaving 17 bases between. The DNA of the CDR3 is TGTGCCAGCAGCCTTTTACGGGGAATAAGGAATGAGCAGTTCTTC. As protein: CASSLLRGIRNEQFF.

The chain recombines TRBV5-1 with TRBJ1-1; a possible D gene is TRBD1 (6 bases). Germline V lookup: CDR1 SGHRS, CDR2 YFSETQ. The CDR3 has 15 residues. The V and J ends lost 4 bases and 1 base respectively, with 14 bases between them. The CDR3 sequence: CASSPRGPPNTEAFF. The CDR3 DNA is TGCGCCAGCAGCCCCAGGGGTCCCCCGAACACTGAAGCTTTCTTT. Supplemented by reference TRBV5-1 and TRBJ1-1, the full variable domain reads KAGVTQTPRYLIKTRGQQVTLSCSPISGHRSVSWYQQTPGQGLQFLFEYFSETQRNKGNFPGRFSGRQFSNSRSEMNVSTLELGDSALYLCASSPRGPPNTEAFFGQGTRLTVV.

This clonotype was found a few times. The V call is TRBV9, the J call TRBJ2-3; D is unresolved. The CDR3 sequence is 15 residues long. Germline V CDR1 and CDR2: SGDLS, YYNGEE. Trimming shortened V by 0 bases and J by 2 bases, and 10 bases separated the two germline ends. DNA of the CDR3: TGTGCCAGCAGCGTAGGGGATAGTCCCACAGATACGCAGTATTTT. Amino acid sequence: CASSVGDSPTDTQYF.

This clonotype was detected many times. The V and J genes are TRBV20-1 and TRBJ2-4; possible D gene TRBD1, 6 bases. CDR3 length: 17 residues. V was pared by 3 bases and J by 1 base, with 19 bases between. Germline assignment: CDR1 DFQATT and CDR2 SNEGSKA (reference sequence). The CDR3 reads CSASNRVFGSAKNIQYF. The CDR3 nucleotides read TGCAGTGCTAGTAACAGGGTTTTCGGGTCGGCCAAAAACATTCAGTACTTC.

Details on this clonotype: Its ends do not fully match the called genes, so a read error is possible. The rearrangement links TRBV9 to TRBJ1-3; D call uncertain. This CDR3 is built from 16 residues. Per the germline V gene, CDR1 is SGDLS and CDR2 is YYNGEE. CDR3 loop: CASSVYDAGGGNTKYF. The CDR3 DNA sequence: TGTGCCAGCAGCGTATACGACGCCGGTGGTGGAAACACCAAATATTTT.

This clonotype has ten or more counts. The chain's CDR3 is CSARMSAGNQPQHF. The CDR3 bases are TGCAGTGCTAGAATGAGTGCCGGCAATCAGCCCCAGCATTTT. This chain joins TRBV20-1 and TRBJ1-5; the D is unclear. CDR1 is DFQATT and CDR2 is SNEGSKA in the germline V gene (reference sequence). This CDR3 has 14 residues. Trimming shortened V by 2 bases and J by 2 bases, and 10 bases separated the two germline ends.

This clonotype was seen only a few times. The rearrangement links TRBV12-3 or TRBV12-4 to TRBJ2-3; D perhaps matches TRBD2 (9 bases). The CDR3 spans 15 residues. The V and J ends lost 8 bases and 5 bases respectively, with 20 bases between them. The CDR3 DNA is TGTGCCAGCCGGAACCCTAGCGGGACAGGAGATACGCAGTATTTT. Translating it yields CASRNPSGTGDTQYF.

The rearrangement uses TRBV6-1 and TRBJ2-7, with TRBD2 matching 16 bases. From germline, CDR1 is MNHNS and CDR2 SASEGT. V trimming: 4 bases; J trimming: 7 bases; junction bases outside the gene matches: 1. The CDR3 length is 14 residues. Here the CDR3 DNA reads TGTGCCAGCAGTGCGGGACTAGCGGGAGGGGAGCAGTACGTC. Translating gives CASSAGLAGGEQYV.

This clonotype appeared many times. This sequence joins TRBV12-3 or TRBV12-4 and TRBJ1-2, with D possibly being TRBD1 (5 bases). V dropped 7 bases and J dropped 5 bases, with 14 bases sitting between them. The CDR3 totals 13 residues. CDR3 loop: CASTLTGGYGYTF. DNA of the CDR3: TGTGCCAGCACCCTTACGGGGGGTTATGGCTACACCTTC.

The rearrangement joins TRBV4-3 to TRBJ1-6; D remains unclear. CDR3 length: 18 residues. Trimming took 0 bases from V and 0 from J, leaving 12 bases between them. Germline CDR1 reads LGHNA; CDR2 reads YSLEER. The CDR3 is CASSQDLPQSSYNSPLHF. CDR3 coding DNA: TGCGCCAGCAGCCAAGATCTACCCCAGAGCTCCTATAATTCACCCCTCCACTTT.

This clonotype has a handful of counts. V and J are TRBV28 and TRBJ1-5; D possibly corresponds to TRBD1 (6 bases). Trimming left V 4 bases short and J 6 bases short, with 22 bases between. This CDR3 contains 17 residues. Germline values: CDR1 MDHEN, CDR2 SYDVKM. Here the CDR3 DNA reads TGTGCCAGCAGTTCTCCCCCCGCTCAGGGGCCCCCTCAGCCCCAGCATTTT. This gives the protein CASSSPPAQGPPQPQHF.

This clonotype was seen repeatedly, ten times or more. The CDR3 bases are TGCAGCGCAGGGACCCCTAATCAGCCCCAGCATTTT. Encoded protein: CSAGTPNQPQHF. This chain uses TRBV29-1 with TRBJ1-5; D is possibly TRBD1 (5 bases). CDR1 SQVTM and CDR2 ANQGSEA come from the germline V gene. Trimming shortened V by 7 bases and J by 4 bases, and 11 bases separated the two germline ends. The CDR3 is 12 residues long.

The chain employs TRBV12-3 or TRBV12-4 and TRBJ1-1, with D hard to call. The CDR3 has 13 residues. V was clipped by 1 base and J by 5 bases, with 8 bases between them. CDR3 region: CASSLDGRTEAFF. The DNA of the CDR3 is TGTGCCAGCAGTTTAGACGGACGGACTGAAGCTTTCTTT.

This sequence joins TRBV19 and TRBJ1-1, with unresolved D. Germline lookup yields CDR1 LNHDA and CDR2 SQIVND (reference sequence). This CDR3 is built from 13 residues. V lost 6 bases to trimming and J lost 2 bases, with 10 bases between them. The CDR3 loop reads CASSPVLNTEAFF. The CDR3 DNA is TGTGCCAGTAGCCCCGTACTAAACACTGAAGCTTTCTTT.

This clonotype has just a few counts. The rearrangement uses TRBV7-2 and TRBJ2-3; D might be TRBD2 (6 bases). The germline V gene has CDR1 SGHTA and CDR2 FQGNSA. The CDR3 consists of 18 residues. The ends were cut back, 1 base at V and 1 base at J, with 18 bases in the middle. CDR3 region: CASSLEPLGRGRTDTQYF. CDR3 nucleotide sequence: TGTGCCAGCAGCTTAGAACCCTTGGGGCGGGGTCGCACAGATACGCAGTATTTT.

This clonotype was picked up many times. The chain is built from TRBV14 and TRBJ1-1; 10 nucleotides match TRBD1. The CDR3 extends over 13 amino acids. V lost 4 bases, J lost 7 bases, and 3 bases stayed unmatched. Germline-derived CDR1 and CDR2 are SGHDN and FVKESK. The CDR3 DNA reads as TGTGCCAGCAGCCGACAGGGGGCTGTTGAAGCTTTCTTT. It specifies CASSRQGAVEAFF.

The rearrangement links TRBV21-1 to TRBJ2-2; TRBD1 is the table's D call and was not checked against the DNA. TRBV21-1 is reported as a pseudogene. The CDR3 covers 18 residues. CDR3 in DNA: TGTGCCAGCAGCAAAGTAAGAGGGACCTTCGCGAACACCGGGGAGCTGTTTTTT. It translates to CASSKVRGTFANTGELFF.

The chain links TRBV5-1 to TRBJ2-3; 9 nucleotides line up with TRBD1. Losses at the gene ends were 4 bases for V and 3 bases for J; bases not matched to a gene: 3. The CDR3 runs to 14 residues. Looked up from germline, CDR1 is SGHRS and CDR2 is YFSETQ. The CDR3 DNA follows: TGCGCCAGCAGCCACGGACAGGGGACAGATACGCAGTATTTT. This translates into CASSHGQGTDTQYF. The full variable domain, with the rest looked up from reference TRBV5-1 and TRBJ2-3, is KAGVTQTPRYLIKTRGQQVTLSCSPISGHRSVSWYQQTPGQGLQFLFEYFSETQRNKGNFPGRFSGRQFSNSRSEMNVSTLELGDSALYLCASSHGQGTDTQYFGPGTRLTVL.

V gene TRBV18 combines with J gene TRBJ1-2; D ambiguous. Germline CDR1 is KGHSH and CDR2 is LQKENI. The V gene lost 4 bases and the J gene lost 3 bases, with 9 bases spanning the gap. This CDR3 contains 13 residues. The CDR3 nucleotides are TGTGCCAGCTCACTACAGACGGACTATGGCTACACCTTC. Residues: CASSLQTDYGYTF.

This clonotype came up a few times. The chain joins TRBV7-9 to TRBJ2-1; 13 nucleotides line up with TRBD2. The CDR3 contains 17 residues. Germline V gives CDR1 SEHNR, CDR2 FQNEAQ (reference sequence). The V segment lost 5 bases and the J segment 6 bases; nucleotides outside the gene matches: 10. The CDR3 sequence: CASSDTSGRARGNEQFF. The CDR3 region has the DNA TGTGCCAGCAGCGATACTAGCGGGAGGGCCCGGGGCAATGAGCAGTTCTTC.

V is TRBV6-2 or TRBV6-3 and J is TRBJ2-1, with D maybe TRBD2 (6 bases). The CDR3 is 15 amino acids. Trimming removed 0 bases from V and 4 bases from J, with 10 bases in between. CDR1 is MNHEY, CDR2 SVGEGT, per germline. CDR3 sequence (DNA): TGTGCCAGCAGTTACTCGTTGGAGGGATACAATGAGCAGTTCTTC. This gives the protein CASSYSLEGYNEQFF.

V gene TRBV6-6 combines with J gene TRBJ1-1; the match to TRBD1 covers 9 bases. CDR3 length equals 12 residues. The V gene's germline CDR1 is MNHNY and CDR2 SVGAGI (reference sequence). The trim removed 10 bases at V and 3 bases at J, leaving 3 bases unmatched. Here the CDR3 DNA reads TGTGCCACCAGACAGGGGGACACTGAAGCTTTCTTT. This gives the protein CATRQGDTEAFF.

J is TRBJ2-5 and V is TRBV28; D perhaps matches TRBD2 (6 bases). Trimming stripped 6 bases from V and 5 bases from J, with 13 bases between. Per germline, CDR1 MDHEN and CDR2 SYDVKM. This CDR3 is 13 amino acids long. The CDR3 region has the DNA TGTGCCAGCAGCCAGGGAGGACGGGAGACCCAGTACTTC. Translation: CASSQGGRETQYF.

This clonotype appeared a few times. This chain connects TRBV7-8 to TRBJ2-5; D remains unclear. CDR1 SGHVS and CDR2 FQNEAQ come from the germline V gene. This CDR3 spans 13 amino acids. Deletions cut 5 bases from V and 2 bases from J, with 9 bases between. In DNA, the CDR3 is TGTGCCAGCAGCCACGAATTACAAGAGACCCAGTACTTC. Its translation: CASSHELQETQYF. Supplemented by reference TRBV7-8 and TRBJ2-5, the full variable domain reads GAGVSQSPRYKVAKRGQDVALRCDPISGHVSLFWYQQALGQGPEFLTYFQNEAQLDKSGLPSDRFFAERPEGSVSTLKIQRTQQEDSAVYLCASSHELQETQYFGPGTRLLVL.

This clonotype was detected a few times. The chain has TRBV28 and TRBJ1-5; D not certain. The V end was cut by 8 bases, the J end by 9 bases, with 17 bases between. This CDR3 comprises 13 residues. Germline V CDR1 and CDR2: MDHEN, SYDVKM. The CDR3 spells CASSIDPLRPQHF. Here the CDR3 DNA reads TGTGCCAGCTCAATTGACCCGCTCCGGCCCCAGCATTTT.

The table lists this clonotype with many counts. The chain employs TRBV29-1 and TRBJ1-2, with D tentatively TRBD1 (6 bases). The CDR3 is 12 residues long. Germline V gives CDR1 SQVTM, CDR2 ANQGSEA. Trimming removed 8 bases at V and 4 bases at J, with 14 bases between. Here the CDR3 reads CSSRTEVYGYTF. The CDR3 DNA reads TGCAGCTCCCGGACAGAGGTCTATGGCTACACCTTC. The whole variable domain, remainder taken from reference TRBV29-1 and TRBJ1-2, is SAVISQKPSRDICQRGTSLTIQCQVDSQVTMMFWYRQQPGQSLTLIATANQGSEATYESGFVIDKFPISRPNLTFSTLTVSNMSPEDSSIYLCSSRTEVYGYTFGSGTRLTVV.